Each of the 22 T cell receptor beta chains below was sequenced from the same sample in a study of shared clonotypes between healthy human individuals. Using immunoSEQ multiplex PCR, the repertoire was profiled, and TCRdb retains in-frame clones only, with some absent. There are 400,000 to 500,000 clones in the sample; about 80% occur only once, and 10% to 15% lies in the top ten. The specimen was PBMCs. These receptor sequences come from a woman in her thirties or forties in good health. Some clones in this sample may be carry-over from other donors' samples.

A single count supports this clone. This chain connects TRBV7-2 to TRBJ2-7, with D unresolved. There are 15 residues in the CDR3. The germline V and J ends were trimmed by 0 bases and 3 bases, with 12 bases remaining between them. Germline V gene sequence: CDR1 SGHTA, CDR2 FQGNSA. The CDR3 DNA reads as TGTGCCAGCAGCTTAGCGCAGGTATCTAGCTACGAGCAGTACTTC. Protein sequence: CASSLAQVSSYEQYF.

The V and J genes are TRBV6-5 and TRBJ1-1; tentative D call: TRBD1 (6 bases). The germline V gene has CDR1 MNHEY and CDR2 SVGAGI. The germline V and J ends were trimmed by 7 bases and 1 base, with 16 bases remaining between them. The CDR3 runs to 15 residues. The CDR3 here is CASTQGPQGNTEAFF. The CDR3 nucleotides are TGTGCCAGCACCCAGGGGCCACAAGGGAACACTGAAGCTTTCTTT.

This sequence joins TRBV2 and TRBJ2-1, with TRBD1 matching over 8 bases. V shed 3 bases and J 3 bases; nucleotides not matched to a gene: 1. The CDR3 totals 14 residues. CDR1 is SNHLY and CDR2 is FYNNEI in the germline V gene. The CDR3 loop reads CASSEGTGYNEQFF. CDR3 sequence (DNA): TGTGCCAGCAGTGAGGGGACAGGCTACAATGAGCAGTTCTTC.

In DNA form, the CDR3 reads TGCGCCAGCAGCTTGGGAGGCCTACTTAACTATGGCTACACCTTC. Amino acids: CASSLGGLLNYGYTF. The V call is TRBV5-1, the J call TRBJ1-2, with unresolved D. The CDR3 spans 15 residues. V lost 0 bases and J lost 1, with 10 bases in between. Looked up from germline, CDR1 is SGHRS and CDR2 is YFSETQ. The variable domain in full, completed from reference TRBV5-1 and TRBJ1-2, reads KAGVTQTPRYLIKTRGQQVTLSCSPISGHRSVSWYQQTPGQGLQFLFEYFSETQRNKGNFPGRFSGRQFSNSRSEMNVSTLELGDSALYLCASSLGGLLNYGYTFGSGTRLTVV.

This clone occurred once. The chain uses TRBV6-1 and TRBJ1-2, with D unresolved. Germline CDR1 reads MNHNS; CDR2 reads SASEGT. V gave up 6 bases and J gave up 3 bases, with 5 bases separating them. The CDR3 contains 11 residues. The CDR3 region is CASRKDYGYTF. CDR3 DNA: TGTGCCAGCAGGAAGGACTATGGCTACACCTTC.

This clone was detected ten times or more. The J gene is TRBJ2-3, the V gene TRBV4-1; D perhaps matches TRBD2 (6 bases). V was clipped by 8 bases and J by 4 bases, with 16 bases between them. The germline CDR1 and CDR2 sequences are MGHRA and YSYEKL. The CDR3 runs to 14 residues. The CDR3 nucleotides are TGCGCCAGCCGAGCGGGTGCTACGGCAGATACGCAGTATTTT. Protein sequence: CASRAGATADTQYF.

The V and J genes are TRBV10-3 and TRBJ2-7; either TRBD1 or TRBD2 may supply D (7 bases each). Germline CDR1 reads ENHRY; CDR2 reads SYGVKD. The CDR3 covers 15 residues. Trimming pared 11 bases from V and 3 bases from J, leaving 23 bases between. The CDR3 nucleotides are TGTGCCCTAGGGACAGCGGGGTCCAGCGGCTACGAGCAGTACTTC. Its protein product is CALGTAGSSGYEQYF.

The rearrangement uses TRBV27 and TRBJ2-3; the match to TRBD2 covers 8 bases. Germline CDR1 is MNHEY and CDR2 is SMNVEV (reference sequence). Losses at the gene ends were 2 bases for V and 0 bases for J; bases not matched to a gene: 16. The CDR3 consists of 20 residues. Written as DNA, the CDR3 is TGTGCCAGCAGTTTAAGGGGGGTAGATCCTAGCGGGCAGAGCACAGATACGCAGTATTTT. Amino acid sequence: CASSLRGVDPSGQSTDTQYF.

V is TRBV6-6 and J is TRBJ1-1, with a tentative D call TRBD1 (5 bases). Deletions cut 0 bases from V and 5 bases from J, with 10 bases between. From germline, CDR1 is MNHNY and CDR2 SVGAGI (reference sequence). CDR3 length: 14 amino acids. This CDR3 reads CASSYSAGWTEAFF. The CDR3 DNA is TGTGCCAGCAGTTACTCGGCAGGGTGGACTGAAGCTTTCTTT.

V is TRBV20-1 and J is TRBJ1-1; D unclear. Germline values: CDR1 DFQATT, CDR2 SNEGSKA (reference sequence). The CDR3 loop spans 11 amino acids. Trimming removed 4 bases from V and 1 base from J, with 4 bases in between. The CDR3, as DNA: TGCAGTGCTACAGGGAACACTGAAGCTTTCTTT. Translated, it gives CSATGNTEAFF.

J is TRBJ2-7 and V is TRBV7-6, with D unclear. The CDR3 contains 13 residues. Germline loops: CDR1 SGHVS, CDR2 FNYEAQ. Trimming took 4 bases from V and 2 from J, leaving 9 bases between them. The CDR3 here is CASSSLRTYEQYF. The CDR3 nucleotides are TGTGCCAGCAGCTCCCTCCGAACCTACGAGCAGTACTTC. Complete variable domain (other parts from reference TRBV7-6 and TRBJ2-7): GAGVSQSPRYKVTKRGQDVALRCDPISGHVSLYWYRQALGQGPEFLTYFNYEAQQDKSGLPNDRFSAERPEGSISTLTIQRTEQRDSAMYRCASSSLRTYEQYFGPGTRLTVT.

The J gene is TRBJ2-5, the V gene TRBV28; 8 bases match TRBD2. The germline gives CDR1 MDHEN, CDR2 SYDVKM. The CDR3 runs 13 residues. V shed 7 bases and J 4 bases; nucleotides not matched to a gene: 5. The CDR3 is CASMTGGVETQYF. The CDR3, as DNA: TGTGCCAGCATGACGGGAGGGGTAGAGACCCAGTACTTC.

The chain combines TRBV11-3 with TRBJ2-7; 11 positions agree with TRBD2. The CDR3 is made up of 18 amino acids. Germline V gene sequence: CDR1 SGHNT, CDR2 YENEEA. V dropped 1 base and J dropped 2; count of bases not matched to a gene: 10. CDR3: CASSLGPTSGTTAYEQYF. CDR3 in DNA: TGTGCCAGCAGCTTAGGTCCGACTAGCGGGACGACCGCCTACGAGCAGTACTTC.

The chain joins TRBV28 to TRBJ2-7, with D perhaps TRBD2 (6 bases). CDR3 length equals 13 residues. Trimming cost V 2 bases and J 5 bases, with 10 bases left between them. In germline, CDR1 is MDHEN, CDR2 SYDVKM. The CDR3 is CASSLGGINEQYF. CDR3 DNA sequence: TGTGCCAGCAGTTTAGGGGGGATCAACGAGCAGTACTTC.

The gene calls are TRBV7-6 and TRBJ2-7; unclear D gene. Trimming removed 4 bases at V and 2 bases at J, with 9 bases between. Germline-derived CDR1 and CDR2 are SGHVS and FNYEAQ. The length of the CDR3 is 13 residues. The DNA of the CDR3 is TGTGCCAGCAGCTCGACGGAAACCTACGAGCAGTACTTC. Its translation is CASSSTETYEQYF.

The CDR3 DNA reads as TGTGCCAGTAGTATTAAGGTGGGGGCCGGGGAGCTGTTTTTT. It codes for CASSIKVGAGELFF. This rearrangement joins TRBV19 to TRBJ2-2; TRBD1 or TRBD2 may be the D gene (5 bases each). The ends were cut back, 3 bases at V and 6 bases at J, with 11 bases in the middle. There are 14 residues in the CDR3. Germline assignment: CDR1 LNHDA and CDR2 SQIVND (reference sequence).

As to this clone: Other DNA sequences in the same sample also yield this CDR3. This chain's CDR3 is CASSPGGGTDTQYF. The CDR3 DNA reads as TGTGCCAGCAGCCCGGGAGGCGGTACAGATACGCAGTATTTT. The V and J genes are TRBV7-2 and TRBJ2-3; 7 bases agree with TRBD2. The CDR3 runs 14 residues. J gave up 3 bases and V 5 bases, and 5 bases lay outside the gene matches. The V gene's germline CDR1 is SGHTA and CDR2 FQGNSA.

The chain couples TRBV6-5 to TRBJ2-1; 8 bases are shared with TRBD2. This CDR3 has 15 residues. The germline CDR1 and CDR2 sequences are MNHEY and SVGAGI. Trimming removed 2 bases from V and 0 bases from J; junction bases left unmatched: 0. In DNA form, the CDR3 reads TGTGCCAGCAGTTACGCGGGAGGCTCCTACAATGAGCAGTTCTTC. Protein product: CASSYAGGSYNEQFF.

In DNA, the CDR3 is TGTGCCAGCAGTTCCCCCCCAGGACTCCCGCTCCTTTCGCAGTATTTT. This codes for CASSSPPGLPLLSQYF. V is TRBV28 and J is TRBJ2-3; the D gene is possibly TRBD2 (5 bases). There are 16 residues in the CDR3. Germline CDR1 and CDR2: MDHEN and SYDVKM. V was trimmed by 4 bases and J by 10 bases, leaving 24 bases between them. Full variable domain (missing parts from reference TRBV28 and TRBJ2-3): DVKVTQSSRYLVKRTGEKVFLECVQDMDHENMFWYRQDPGLGLRLIYFSYDVKMKEKGDIPEGYSVSREKKERFSLILESASTNQTSMYLCASSSPPGLPLLSQYFGPGTRLTVL.

V gene TRBV6-5 combines with J gene TRBJ1-5, with 7 nucleotides matching TRBD1. This CDR3 has 15 residues. Germline CDR1 reads MNHEY; CDR2 reads SVGAGI. J gave up 4 bases and V 5 bases, and 8 bases lay outside the gene matches. This chain's CDR3 is CASSPWAGGNQPQHF. CDR3 sequence (DNA): TGTGCCAGCAGTCCGTGGGCAGGGGGGAATCAGCCCCAGCATTTT.

A single count supports this clone. The rearrangement uses TRBV21-1 and TRBJ2-5; TRBD1, as called in the table, went unchecked against the DNA. TRBV21-1 is marked as a pseudogene. This CDR3 is 16 amino acids long. The DNA for the CDR3 is TGTGCCAGCAGCAGTTACAGGGGTCGGGGAGAAGAGACCCAGTACTTC. This encodes CASSSYRGRGEETQYF.

The DNA for the CDR3 is TGTGCCTGGGACGGGGCCTTTTACACTGAAGCTTTCTTT. This encodes CAWDGAFYTEAFF. The rearrangement joins TRBV30 to TRBJ1-1, with D possibly being TRBD1 (5 bases). Germline CDR1 is GTSNPN and CDR2 is SVGIG (reference sequence). The CDR3 spans 13 residues. V dropped 5 bases and J dropped 3 bases, with 13 bases sitting between them.